The clone carrying this T cell receptor (beta chain) occurred a few times. Antigen: not known. The source of the sample is a study of T cell repertoires in cytomegalovirus infection. Whole-study context: The public TCR beta signatures pointed to both CMV infection and matching HLA type.

TCRdb itself ran the reads through MiXCR, one entry per CDR3 protein. The sample includes approximately 910,000 distinct CDR3 sequences, approximately 31% of them seen just once. Germline V gene sequence: CDR1 MNHEY, CDR2 SVGAGI. V was cut by 2 bases and J by 1 base, with 17 bases left in between. This CDR3 has 17 amino acids. The study's findings and limits: What dominated the ex vivo response were HLA-C-restricted CMV-specific TCR beta clonotypes.

The chain couples TRBV6-5 to TRBJ1-1, with TRBD1 as a possible D gene (5 bases). The TCR originated in a human donor in good health (CMV status not recorded). Some clones in this sample may be carry-over from other donors' samples. This specimen consisted of cultured CD8+ T cells from PBMCs, obtained from culture after CMV antigen stimulation. CDR3 protein: CASSYRSLTVRNTEAFF. CDR3 sequence (DNA): TGTGCCAGCAGTTACCGCAGCTTGACAGTACGGAACACTGAAGCTTTCTTT.